This T cell receptor beta chain was recovered during a study of immune cell composition in non-small cell lung cancer. Broader study findings: Smoking pack-years did not significantly correlate with tumour TCR-beta clonality. Approximately 79% of squamous and roughly 34% of adenocarcinoma cases had tumour-associated clones >0.5%. Top 10 clone scores and clonality were higher in squamous than adenocarcinoma.

The CDR3 sequence is 13 residues long. Deletions cut 3 bases from V and 1 base from J, with 6 bases between. Germline V gene lookup returns CDR1 SGHRS and CDR2 YFSETQ. Profiling relied on immunoSEQ multiplex PCR, and the TCRdb table lists in-frame clones only, not all of them. The data contain 14,000 to 15,000 clones, around 68% of them singletons. Worth noting for this clone: As yet, its antigen is unknown.

This chain joins TRBV5-1 and TRBJ2-3, with D possibly TRBD2 on 5 matching bases. The sample comprised lung tumor tissue. The clonotype was recovered from a human donor with non-small cell lung cancer. CDR3 bases: TGCGCCAGCAGCTACGGGGGCACAGATACGCAGTATTTT. Translating gives CASSYGGTDTQYF. The complete variable domain, with remaining parts taken from reference TRBV5-1 and TRBJ2-3, reads KAGVTQTPRYLIKTRGQQVTLSCSPISGHRSVSWYQQTPGQGLQFLFEYFSETQRNKGNFPGRFSGRQFSNSRSEMNVSTLELGDSALYLCASSYGGTDTQYFGPGTRLTVL.